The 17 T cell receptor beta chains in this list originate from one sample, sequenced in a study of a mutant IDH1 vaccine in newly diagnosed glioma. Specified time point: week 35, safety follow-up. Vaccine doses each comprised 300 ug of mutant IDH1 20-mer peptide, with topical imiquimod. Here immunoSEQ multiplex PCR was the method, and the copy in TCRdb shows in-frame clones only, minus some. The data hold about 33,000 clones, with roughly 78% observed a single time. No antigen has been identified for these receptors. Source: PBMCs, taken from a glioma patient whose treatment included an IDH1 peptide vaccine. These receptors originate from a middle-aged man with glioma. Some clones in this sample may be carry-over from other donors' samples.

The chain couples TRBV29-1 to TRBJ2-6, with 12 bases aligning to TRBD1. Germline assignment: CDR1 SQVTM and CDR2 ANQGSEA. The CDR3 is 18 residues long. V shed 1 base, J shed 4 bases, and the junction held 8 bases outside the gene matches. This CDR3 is CSVEAPGQGAQGANVLTF. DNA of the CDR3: TGCAGCGTTGAAGCCCCGGGACAGGGGGCGCAAGGGGCCAACGTCCTGACTTTC.

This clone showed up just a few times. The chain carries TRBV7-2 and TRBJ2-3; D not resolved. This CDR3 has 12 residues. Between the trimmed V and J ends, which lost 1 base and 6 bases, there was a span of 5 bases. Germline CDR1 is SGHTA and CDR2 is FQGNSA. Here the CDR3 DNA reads TGTGCCAGCAGCTTAGTTGATGATACGCAGTATTTT. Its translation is CASSLVDDTQYF.

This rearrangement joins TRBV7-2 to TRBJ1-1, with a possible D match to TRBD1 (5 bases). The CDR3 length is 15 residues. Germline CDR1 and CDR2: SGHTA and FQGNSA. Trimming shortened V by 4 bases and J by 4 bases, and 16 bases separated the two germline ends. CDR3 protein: CASSSRGEGGTEAFF. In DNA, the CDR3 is TGTGCCAGCAGCTCCCGGGGGGAGGGAGGCACTGAAGCTTTCTTT.

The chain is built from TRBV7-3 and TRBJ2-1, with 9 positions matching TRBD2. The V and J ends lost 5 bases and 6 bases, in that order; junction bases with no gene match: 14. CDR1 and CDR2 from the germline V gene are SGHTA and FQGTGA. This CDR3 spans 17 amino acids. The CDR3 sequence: CASSLAPGLARVNEQFF. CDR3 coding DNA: TGTGCCAGCAGCCTCGCACCCGGACTAGCGCGGGTCAATGAGCAGTTCTTC.

CDR3 bases: TGTGCCAGCAGCTTAGTTGGGAGGGGCACTGAAGCTTTCTTT. Translation gives CASSLVGRGTEAFF. The gene calls are TRBV7-2 and TRBJ1-1, with D maybe TRBD1 (5 bases). CDR1 and CDR2 from the germline V gene are SGHTA and FQGNSA. The CDR3 covers 14 residues. V shed 1 base and J shed 4 bases, with 10 bases lying between them.

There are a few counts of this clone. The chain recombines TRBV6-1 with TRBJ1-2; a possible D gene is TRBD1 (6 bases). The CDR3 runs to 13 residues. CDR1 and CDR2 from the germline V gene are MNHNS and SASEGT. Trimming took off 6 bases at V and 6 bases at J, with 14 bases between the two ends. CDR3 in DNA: TGTGCCAGCAGCCTAACAGGGTCTCATGGCTACACCTTC. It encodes CASSLTGSHGYTF.

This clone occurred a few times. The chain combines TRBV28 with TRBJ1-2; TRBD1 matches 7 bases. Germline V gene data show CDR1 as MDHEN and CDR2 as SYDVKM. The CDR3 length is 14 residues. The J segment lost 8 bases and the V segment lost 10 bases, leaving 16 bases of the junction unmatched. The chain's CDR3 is CATQGGSRGEGYTF. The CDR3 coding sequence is TGTGCCACCCAGGGGGGGAGCAGGGGTGAGGGCTACACCTTC.

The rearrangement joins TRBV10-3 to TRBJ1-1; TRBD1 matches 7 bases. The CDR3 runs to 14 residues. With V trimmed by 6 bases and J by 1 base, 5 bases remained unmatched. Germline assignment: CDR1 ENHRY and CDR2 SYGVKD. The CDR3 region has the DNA TGTGCCATCAGGGGGGACAGAGAGAACACTGAAGCTTTCTTT. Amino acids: CAIRGDRENTEAFF.

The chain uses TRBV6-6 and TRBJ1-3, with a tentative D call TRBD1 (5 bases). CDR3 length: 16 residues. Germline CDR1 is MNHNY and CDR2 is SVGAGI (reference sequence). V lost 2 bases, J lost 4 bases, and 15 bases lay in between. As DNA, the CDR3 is TGTGCCAGCAGTTACGAGGGAACAGGAGCGGGAAACACCATATATTTT. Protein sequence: CASSYEGTGAGNTIYF.

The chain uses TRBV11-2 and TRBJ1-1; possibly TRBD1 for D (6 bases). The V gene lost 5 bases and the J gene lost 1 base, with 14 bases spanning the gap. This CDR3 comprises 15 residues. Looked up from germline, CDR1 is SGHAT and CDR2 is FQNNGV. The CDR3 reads CASSPFYRENTEAFF. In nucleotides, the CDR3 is TGTGCCAGCAGCCCATTCTACAGGGAGAACACTGAAGCTTTCTTT. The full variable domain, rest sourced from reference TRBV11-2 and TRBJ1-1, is EAGVAQSPRYKIIEKRQSVAFWCNPISGHATLYWYQQILGQGPKLLIQFQNNGVVDDSQLPKDRFSAERLKGVDSTLKIQPAKLEDSAVYLCASSPFYRENTEAFFGQGTRLTVV.

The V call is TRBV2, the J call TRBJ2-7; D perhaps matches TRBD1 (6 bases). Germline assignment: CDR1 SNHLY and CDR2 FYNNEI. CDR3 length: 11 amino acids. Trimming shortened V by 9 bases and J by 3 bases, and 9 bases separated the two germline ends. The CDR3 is CARDSHYEQYF. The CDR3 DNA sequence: TGTGCCAGGGACAGTCACTACGAGCAGTACTTC.

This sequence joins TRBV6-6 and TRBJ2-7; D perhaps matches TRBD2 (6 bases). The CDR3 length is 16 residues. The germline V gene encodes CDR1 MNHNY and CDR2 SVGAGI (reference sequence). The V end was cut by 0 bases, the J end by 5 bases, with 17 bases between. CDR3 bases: TGTGCCAGCAGTTACTCTCGCTTACTAGCTCAGAACGAGCAGTACTTC. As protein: CASSYSRLLAQNEQYF.

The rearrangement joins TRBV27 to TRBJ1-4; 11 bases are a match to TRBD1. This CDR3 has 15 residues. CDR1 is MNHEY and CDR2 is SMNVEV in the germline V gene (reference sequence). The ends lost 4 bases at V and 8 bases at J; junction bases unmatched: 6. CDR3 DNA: TGTGCCAGCAGTTCCAGGGACAGGGGGGAGGAAAAACTGTTTTTT. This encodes CASSSRDRGEEKLFF.

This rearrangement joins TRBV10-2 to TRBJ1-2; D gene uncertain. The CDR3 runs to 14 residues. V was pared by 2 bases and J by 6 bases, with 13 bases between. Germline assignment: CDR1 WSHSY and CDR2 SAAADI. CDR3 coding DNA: TGCGCCAGCAGTGAGGGTGAGGGTCTAAATGGCTACACCTTC. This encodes CASSEGEGLNGYTF.

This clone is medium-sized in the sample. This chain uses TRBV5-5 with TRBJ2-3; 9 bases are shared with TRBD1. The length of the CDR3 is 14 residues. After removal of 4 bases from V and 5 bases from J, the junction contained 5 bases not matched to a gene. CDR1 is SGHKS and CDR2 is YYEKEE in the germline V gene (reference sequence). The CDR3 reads CASSTGGQGDTQYF. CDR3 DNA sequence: TGTGCCAGCAGCACAGGGGGCCAGGGAGATACGCAGTATTTT.

CDR3 region: CASSPRDPWGDEKLFF. The CDR3 bases are TGTGCCAGCAGCCCCCGGGACCCCTGGGGCGATGAAAAACTGTTTTTT. The genes are TRBV27 and TRBJ1-4, with a tentative D call TRBD1 (5 bases). The V gene's germline CDR1 is MNHEY and CDR2 SMNVEV (reference sequence). CDR3 length: 16 amino acids. V lost 6 bases and J lost 6, with 20 bases in between.

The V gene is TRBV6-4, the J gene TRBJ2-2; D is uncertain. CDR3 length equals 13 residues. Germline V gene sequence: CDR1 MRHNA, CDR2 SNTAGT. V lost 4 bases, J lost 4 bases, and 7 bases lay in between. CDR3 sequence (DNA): TGTGCCAGCAGTGTGGGTAGCACCGGGGAGCTGTTTTTT. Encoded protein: CASSVGSTGELFF.